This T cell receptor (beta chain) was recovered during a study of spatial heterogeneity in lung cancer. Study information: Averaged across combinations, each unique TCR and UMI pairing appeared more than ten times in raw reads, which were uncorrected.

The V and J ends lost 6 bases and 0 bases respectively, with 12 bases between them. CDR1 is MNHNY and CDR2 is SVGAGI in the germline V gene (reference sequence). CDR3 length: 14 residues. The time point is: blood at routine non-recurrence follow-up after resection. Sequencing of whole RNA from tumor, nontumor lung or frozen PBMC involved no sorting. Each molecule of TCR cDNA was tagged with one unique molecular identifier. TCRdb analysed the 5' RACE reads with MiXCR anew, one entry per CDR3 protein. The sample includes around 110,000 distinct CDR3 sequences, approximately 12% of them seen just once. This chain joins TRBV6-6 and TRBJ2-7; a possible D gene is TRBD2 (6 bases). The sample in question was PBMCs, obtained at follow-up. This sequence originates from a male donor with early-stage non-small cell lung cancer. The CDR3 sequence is CASSPRDFSYEQYF. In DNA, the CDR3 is TGTGCCAGCAGCCCACGGGACTTCTCCTACGAGCAGTACTTC.